These 6 T cell receptor beta chains came from one sample sequenced in a study of control samples from healthy donors and cancer patients. Only in-frame clones appear in the TCRdb table, and some are missing; sequencing was by immunoSEQ multiplex PCR. The sample lists about 140,000 clones; more than 85% were seen once. Sequenced material: blood. These receptors came from a man younger than 40 in good health.

The chain links TRBV30 to TRBJ2-7; 7 bases match TRBD1. Looked up from germline, CDR1 is GTSNPN and CDR2 is SVGIG (reference sequence). The CDR3 runs 14 residues. Germline trimming cut 5 bases from V and 3 bases from J; bases unmatched to any gene: 10. CDR3 region: CAWSGTDFYYEQYF. In nucleotides, the CDR3 is TGTGCCTGGTCCGGGACAGACTTTTACTACGAGCAGTACTTC.

The chain is built from TRBV10-3 and TRBJ1-1, with no clear D. The V gene lost 5 bases and the J gene lost 1 base, with 5 bases spanning the gap. CDR1 is ENHRY, CDR2 SYGVKD, per germline. The CDR3 contains 12 residues. DNA for the CDR3: TGTGCCATCAGTAGACAGAACACTGAAGCTTTCTTT. It translates to CAISRQNTEAFF.

This clone was seen a handful of times. The chain joins TRBV7-3 to TRBJ2-7, with D possibly matching TRBD2 (6 bases). Trimming took off 3 bases at V and 3 bases at J, with 15 bases between the two ends. Germline CDR1 SGHTA, CDR2 FQGTGA. The CDR3 spans 15 residues. CDR3 in DNA: TGTGCCAGCAGCTTGACTCGGGCGGGGAACTACGAGCAGTACTTC. This gives the protein CASSLTRAGNYEQYF.

V is TRBV12-3 or TRBV12-4 and J is TRBJ1-1; D is possibly TRBD1 (6 bases). The CDR3 runs to 13 residues. V was trimmed by 7 bases and J by 11 bases, leaving 20 bases between them. The CDR3 DNA reads TGTGCCAGCACCCTGTCAGGGGTCTTCGTCGCTTTCTTT. Translation: CASTLSGVFVAFF.

The chain recombines TRBV7-6 with TRBJ2-7; 9 bases agree with TRBD1. Germline V gene data show CDR1 as SGHVS and CDR2 as FNYEAQ. The CDR3 is 16 residues long. Unmatched junction bases numbered 14, after V lost 6 bases and J lost 5 bases. As DNA, the CDR3 is TGTGCCAGCAGTCCGGGACAGGGAGCCCCCCCCGACGAGCAGTACTTC. Its protein is CASSPGQGAPPDEQYF.

In DNA form, the CDR3 reads TGTGCCAGCAGTTTGTCACAGGGCTATAATTCACCCCTCCACTTT. Translation gives CASSLSQGYNSPLHF. This chain connects TRBV28 to TRBJ1-6; D is possibly TRBD1 (6 bases). The CDR3 loop spans 15 amino acids. V lost 3 bases, J lost 3 bases, and 9 bases lay in between. Germline lookup yields CDR1 MDHEN and CDR2 SYDVKM.